The sample holds many counts of the clone carrying this T cell receptor (beta chain). These data originate in a study of human T cells and chemical hapten exposure. The sample's time point: patch test 2, 6 weeks after DPC sensitization. Described treatment: therapeutic diphenylcyclopropenone sensitization with weekly scalp DPC. Total RNA was isolated from whole blood that had not been fractionated. V was shortened by 4 bases and J by 2 bases, with 16 bases between the two germline ends. The CDR3 runs 15 residues. The germline V gene has CDR1 SGHRS and CDR2 YFSETQ. MiXCR was run by TCRdb on the RACE reads, yielding one entry per CDR3 protein. The repertoire holds 35,000 to 50,000 distinct CDR3 sequences, with around 9.3% as singletons.

The rearrangement uses TRBV5-1 and TRBJ2-7; D could derive from TRBD1 or TRBD2 (5 bases each). This sequence was found in a woman aged 40 to 50 with alopecia areata. Some clones in this sample may be carry-over from other donors' samples. The sample was whole blood, taken in connection with sensitization to the hapten diphenylcyclopropenone (DPC). The CDR3 DNA reads TGCGCCAGCAGCCCGCCGGGGCAGGAGCCCTACGAGCAGTACTTC. Translation: CASSPPGQEPYEQYF. Full variable domain (rest looked up from reference TRBV5-1 and TRBJ2-7): KAGVTQTPRYLIKTRGQQVTLSCSPISGHRSVSWYQQTPGQGLQFLFEYFSETQRNKGNFPGRFSGRQFSNSRSEMNVSTLELGDSALYLCASSPPGQEPYEQYFGPGTRLTVT.